These 24 T cell receptor beta chains share one sample of origin, sequenced in a study of control samples from healthy donors and cancer patients (dated by TCRdb to 2019 to 2021). The method behind the library was the immunoSEQ multiplex PCR assay. In TCRdb, the immuneACCESS table is reduced to in-frame sequences with V and J assigned. These tables do not hold every clone; where another copy was compared, an unresolved V gene accounts for under half, and the others remain unexplained. The sample table shows 100,000 or so clones, and about four fifths are seen once. Together, the top ten hold around 13% of the sample. Sequenced input: blood. All receptors derive from a woman between 50 and 59 years old in good health.

This clone was picked up a small number of times. The chain joins TRBV25-1 to TRBJ2-1; 7 bases fit TRBD1. V trimming: 6 bases; J trimming: 2 bases; junction bases outside the gene matches: 4. The V gene's germline CDR1 is MGHDK and CDR2 SYGVNS. This CDR3 spans 14 amino acids. This CDR3 reads CASRRTGPYNEQFF. The CDR3 DNA is TGTGCCAGCAGAAGGACAGGACCCTACAATGAGCAGTTCTTC. The full variable domain, its missing parts supplied by reference TRBV25-1 and TRBJ2-1, is EADIYQTPRYLVIGTGKKITLECSQTMGHDKMYWYQQDPGMELHLIHYSYGVNSTEKGDLSSESTVSRIRTEHFPLTLESARPSHTSQYLCASRRTGPYNEQFFGPGTRLTVL.

V gene TRBV6-5 combines with J gene TRBJ2-1; 7 positions match TRBD1. The J segment lost 8 bases and the V segment lost 6 bases, leaving 1 base of the junction unmatched. The CDR3 has 11 amino acids. Germline CDR1 reads MNHEY; CDR2 reads SVGAGI. The CDR3 region is CASRGGHEQFF. Written as DNA, the CDR3 is TGTGCCAGCAGAGGGGGCCATGAGCAGTTCTTC.

Regarding this clone: The sample holds other DNA sequences that translate to the same CDR3. The chain uses TRBV9 and TRBJ2-7, with 8 bases aligning to TRBD2. Germline values: CDR1 SGDLS, CDR2 YYNGEE. Trimming removed 2 bases from V and 0 bases from J; junction bases left unmatched: 1. The CDR3 runs 14 residues. The CDR3 here is CASSVTSGSYEQYF. CDR3 bases: TGTGCCAGCAGCGTCACTAGCGGCTCCTACGAGCAGTACTTC.

J is TRBJ2-2 and V is TRBV19, with D unclear. Germline V gene lookup returns CDR1 LNHDA and CDR2 SQIVND (reference sequence). This CDR3 contains 15 residues. Trimming cost V 1 base and J 0 bases, with 6 bases left between them. The CDR3 here is CASSIVRSNTGELFF. The CDR3, as DNA: TGTGCCAGTAGTATAGTCAGGTCGAACACCGGGGAGCTGTTTTTT.

The chain recombines TRBV24-1 with TRBJ2-5, with D unclear. Trimming took 3 bases from V and 4 from J, leaving 14 bases between them. This CDR3 is 15 amino acids long. Germline V CDR1 and CDR2: KGHDR, SFDVKD. The CDR3 sequence is CATSDPARWGETQYF. The CDR3 DNA reads as TGTGCCACCAGTGATCCAGCGAGGTGGGGAGAGACCCAGTACTTC.

This clone was picked up many times. The rearrangement joins TRBV25-1 to TRBJ2-3; 8 nucleotides line up with TRBD1. J gave up 2 bases and V 6 bases, and 10 bases lay outside the gene matches. Germline V CDR1 and CDR2: MGHDK, SYGVNS. CDR3 length equals 16 residues. This CDR3 reads CASSPQGAGLTDTQYF. DNA for the CDR3: TGTGCCAGCAGCCCTCAGGGGGCTGGACTCACAGATACGCAGTATTTT.

The CDR3 DNA reads as TGTGCCAGCAGTTACAAAAGCCAGTGGCCCCAGCATTTT. Amino acids: CASSYKSQWPQHF. The rearrangement uses TRBV6-5 and TRBJ1-5; D not certain. Germline-derived CDR1 and CDR2 are MNHEY and SVGAGI. The CDR3 is 13 amino acids. V lost 2 bases and J 9 bases, leaving 11 bases between the germline ends.

The chain has TRBV6-6 and TRBJ1-5; D is unclear. Germline values: CDR1 MNHNY, CDR2 SVGAGI (reference sequence). This CDR3 region has 14 residues. V lost 2 bases to trimming and J lost 4 bases, with 9 bases between them. The CDR3 DNA is TGTGCCAGCAGTTACCGGACGGAAAATCAGCCCCAGCATTTT. It specifies CASSYRTENQPQHF.

The chain recombines TRBV19 with TRBJ1-3; D is unclear. Germline-derived CDR1 and CDR2 are LNHDA and SQIVND (reference sequence). Trimming cost V 3 bases and J 0 bases, with 15 bases left between them. CDR3 length: 17 residues. CDR3: CASSISDAGGSGNTIYF. Written as DNA, the CDR3 is TGTGCCAGTAGTATTTCCGACGCAGGCGGCTCTGGAAACACCATATATTTT.

The chain employs TRBV11-2 and TRBJ1-3; no clear D gene. V gave up 3 bases and J gave up 0 bases, with 6 bases separating them. This CDR3 contains 14 residues. CDR1 and CDR2 from the germline V gene are SGHAT and FQNNGV. The CDR3 nucleotides read TGTGCCAGCAGCTTCATCTTCTCTGGAAACACCATATATTTT. Encoded protein: CASSFIFSGNTIYF.

This clone was seen a few times. The rearrangement uses TRBV30 and TRBJ2-2; the D is unclear. The CDR3 has 14 amino acids. V lost 2 bases and J lost 6, with 13 bases in between. Looked up from germline, CDR1 is GTSNPN and CDR2 is SVGIG (reference sequence). The CDR3 is CAWSPQSVAGELFF. In DNA, the CDR3 is TGTGCCTGGAGTCCCCAGTCGGTCGCCGGGGAGCTGTTTTTT.

The chain joins TRBV4-3 to TRBJ2-4; no clear D. CDR3 size: 17 residues. Trimming removed 5 bases from V and 1 base from J, with 18 bases in between. The V gene's germline CDR1 is LGHNA and CDR2 YSLEER. As DNA, the CDR3 is TGCGCCAGCAGCAGCCAAAGTGGTTTAGGGGCCAAAAACATTCAGTACTTC. Translation gives CASSSQSGLGAKNIQYF.

The chain links TRBV19 to TRBJ1-4; D unclear. CDR1 is LNHDA, CDR2 SQIVND, per germline (reference sequence). The CDR3 has 16 amino acids. V gave up 6 bases and J gave up 0 bases, with 14 bases separating them. This chain's CDR3 is CASSPGAFATNEKLFF. CDR3 coding DNA: TGTGCCAGTAGCCCCGGTGCGTTTGCAACTAATGAAAAACTGTTTTTT. The full variable domain, rest sourced from reference TRBV19 and TRBJ1-4, is DGGITQSPKYLFRKEGQNVTLSCEQNLNHDAMYWYRQDPGQGLRLIYYSQIVNDFQKGDIAEGYSVSREKKESFPLTVTSAQKNPTAFYLCASSPGAFATNEKLFFGSGTQLSVL.

This clone has more than one count but fewer than ten. V is TRBV1 and J is TRBJ2-1. TRBV1 is a documented pseudogene. The CDR3 is 11 amino acids. CDR3: CTSSQHNEQFF. Here the CDR3 DNA reads TGCACCAGCAGCCAACACAATGAGCAGTTCTTC.

In DNA form, the CDR3 reads TGTGCCAGCAGTAGAGCGGGGGCCACAGATACGCAGTATTTT. Encoded protein: CASSRAGATDTQYF. The rearrangement joins TRBV6-5 to TRBJ2-3; TRBD2 agrees at 8 bases. Germline CDR1 is MNHEY and CDR2 is SVGAGI. V dropped 5 bases and J dropped 2; count of bases not matched to a gene: 3. This CDR3 is 14 amino acids long.

The chain is built from TRBV29-1 and TRBJ1-4, with TRBD1 as a possible D gene (5 bases). V lost 4 bases to trimming and J lost 4 bases, with 10 bases between them. This CDR3 is 13 amino acids long. Germline CDR1 and CDR2: SQVTM and ANQGSEA. The CDR3 protein is CSVAHRLNEKLFF. The CDR3 DNA is TGCAGCGTTGCACACAGGCTTAATGAAAAACTGTTTTTT.

The J gene is TRBJ2-5, the V gene TRBV9; D perhaps matches TRBD2 (7 bases). The CDR3 totals 14 residues. Germline assignment: CDR1 SGDLS and CDR2 YYNGEE. The germline V and J ends were trimmed by 4 bases and 4 bases, with 14 bases remaining between them. CDR3 bases: TGTGCCAGCAGCCACTGGGGGGGCGCAGAGACCCAGTACTTC. Amino acids: CASSHWGGAETQYF.

The chain joins TRBV6-6 to TRBJ2-7, with 7 positions matching TRBD1. The CDR3 length is 14 residues. The V segment lost 6 bases and the J segment 0 bases; nucleotides outside the gene matches: 5. CDR1 is MNHNY and CDR2 is SVGAGI in the germline V gene (reference sequence). CDR3 DNA sequence: TGTGCCAGCAGCCCCGGGACAGCCTCCTACGAGCAGTACTTC. Translated: CASSPGTASYEQYF.

The chain has TRBV9 and TRBJ2-7; the D gene could be TRBD1 or TRBD2 (5 bases each). The ends were cut back, 0 bases at V and 4 bases at J, with 14 bases in the middle. The CDR3 contains 15 residues. CDR1 is SGDLS, CDR2 YYNGEE, per germline. The CDR3 DNA follows: TGTGCCAGCAGCGTAGAGCCGGGACGGGAATACGAGCAGTACTTC. It encodes CASSVEPGREYEQYF.

This sequence joins TRBV29-1 and TRBJ2-5, with a possible D match to TRBD1 (5 bases). The CDR3 extends over 13 amino acids. Trimming took 4 bases from V and 5 from J, leaving 14 bases between them. Germline V gene lookup returns CDR1 SQVTM and CDR2 ANQGSEA. The CDR3 reads CSVASGIVETQYF. CDR3 nucleotide sequence: TGCAGCGTTGCTTCAGGGATAGTGGAGACCCAGTACTTC.

The chain combines TRBV2 with TRBJ2-3; D may be TRBD2 (7 bases). Per germline, CDR1 SNHLY and CDR2 FYNNEI. The V gene lost 1 base and the J gene lost 2 bases, with 10 bases spanning the gap. This CDR3 is built from 15 residues. For the CDR3, the DNA is TGTGCCAGCAGTGAAGGTGGGGGGGCCACAGATACGCAGTATTTT. This translates into CASSEGGGATDTQYF.

This sequence joins TRBV24-1 and TRBJ2-5, with TRBD1 matching over 9 bases. Trimming removed 5 bases from V and 4 bases from J; junction bases left unmatched: 13. The CDR3 is 17 amino acids. The V gene's germline CDR1 is KGHDR and CDR2 SFDVKD. In DNA form, the CDR3 reads TGTGCCACCAGTGGTGGACCCGGGACAGGGTCTGTAGAGACCCAGTACTTC. Translation: CATSGGPGTGSVETQYF.

The V gene is TRBV14, the J gene TRBJ1-2; D not resolved. Between the trimmed V and J ends, which lost 1 base and 2 bases, there was a span of 5 bases. The germline V gene encodes CDR1 SGHDN and CDR2 FVKESK. This CDR3 is built from 13 residues. The CDR3: CASSQARNYGYTF. CDR3 coding DNA: TGTGCCAGCAGCCAAGCCCGAAACTATGGCTACACCTTC. The entire variable domain, with the rest obtained from reference TRBV14 and TRBJ1-2, is as follows: EAGVTQFPSHSVIEKGQTVTLRCDPISGHDNLYWYRRVMGKEIKFLLHFVKESKQDESGMPNNRFLAERTGGTYSTLKVQPAELEDSGVYFCASSQARNYGYTFGSGTRLTVV.

This clone turned up a few times. The chain is built from TRBV11-3 and TRBJ2-7; perhaps TRBD2 as D (5 bases). Germline CDR1 SGHNT, CDR2 YENEEA. V was trimmed by 3 bases and J by 7 bases, leaving 13 bases between them. CDR3 size: 13 residues. Here the CDR3 reads CASSFVTTGEQYF. The CDR3 DNA reads TGTGCCAGCAGCTTCGTGACAACGGGGGAGCAGTACTTC.